The 6 T cell receptor beta chains presented below share a single source sample, sequenced in a study of blood T cell repertoires in COVID-19. Profiling relied on immunoSEQ multiplex PCR, and the TCRdb table lists in-frame clones only, not all of them. Among approximately 400,000 clones, approximately 80% were seen once, and the ten largest hold more than 1%. Sequenced: peripheral blood. These receptors all stem from a human donor with acute or convalescent COVID-19. The donor label of this sample is uncertain.

The rearrangement joins TRBV7-9 to TRBJ2-1; 16 bases fit TRBD2. The CDR3 has 19 amino acids. In germline, CDR1 is SEHNR, CDR2 FQNEAQ (reference sequence). The J segment lost 3 bases and the V segment lost 3 bases, leaving 8 bases of the junction unmatched. CDR3 DNA: TGTGCCAGCAGCTTTCCGGGACTAGCGGGGGGGAATAACTACAATGAGCAGTTCTTC. It specifies CASSFPGLAGGNNYNEQFF. Full variable domain (rest looked up from reference TRBV7-9 and TRBJ2-1): DTGVSQNPRHKITKRGQNVTFRCDPISEHNRLYWYRQTLGQGPEFLTYFQNEAQLEKSRLLSDRFSAERPKGSFSTLEIQRTEQGDSAMYLCASSFPGLAGGNNYNEQFFGPGTRLTVL.

This chain uses TRBV2 with TRBJ2-2, with 7 bases fitting TRBD1. The germline gives CDR1 SNHLY, CDR2 FYNNEI. The CDR3 is made up of 13 amino acids. The trim removed 5 bases at V and 6 bases at J, leaving 3 bases unmatched. The CDR3 coding sequence is TGTGCCAGCAGTTCCCAGGGGGCCGGGGAGCTGTTTTTT. Its translation: CASSSQGAGELFF.

This sequence joins TRBV7-6 and TRBJ1-4, with 9 bases fitting TRBD1. The CDR3 is made up of 15 amino acids. Germline CDR1 and CDR2: SGHVS and FNYEAQ. V trimming: 5 bases; J trimming: 8 bases; junction bases outside the gene matches: 9. CDR3 sequence reads: CASSTGTGWGEKLFF. The DNA of the CDR3 is TGTGCCAGCAGCACAGGGACAGGGTGGGGAGAAAAACTGTTTTTT.

This chain joins TRBV29-1 and TRBJ2-1, with 7 bases matching TRBD2. The J segment lost 3 bases and the V segment lost 4 bases, leaving 9 bases of the junction unmatched. The CDR3 runs 15 residues. CDR1 is SQVTM, CDR2 ANQGSEA, per germline. CDR3 residues: CSVGSLVAGYNEQFF. The CDR3 bases are TGCAGCGTTGGAAGCTTGGTAGCGGGCTACAATGAGCAGTTCTTC.

The J gene is TRBJ2-7, the V gene TRBV7-2; 7 nucleotides line up with TRBD1. CDR3 length: 18 amino acids. Unmatched junction bases numbered 14, after V lost 0 bases and J lost 3 bases. Per germline, CDR1 SGHTA and CDR2 FQGNSA. The CDR3 is CASSLALMGPGQNYEQYF. Here the CDR3 DNA reads TGTGCCAGCAGCTTAGCGTTAATGGGCCCGGGACAGAACTACGAGCAGTACTTC.

The chain uses TRBV30 and TRBJ1-1; TRBD1 aligns across 7 bases. Germline-derived CDR1 and CDR2 are GTSNPN and SVGIG (reference sequence). The CDR3 is 18 residues long. Trimming removed 1 base from V and 5 bases from J; junction bases left unmatched: 19. In DNA form, the CDR3 reads TGTGCCTGGAGTGCCGACCTGGCAGGGGGATTATTCGGGACTGAAGCTTTCTTT. Amino acid sequence: CAWSADLAGGLFGTEAFF. Full variable domain (missing parts from reference TRBV30 and TRBJ1-1): SQTIHQWPATLVQPVGSPLSLECTVEGTSNPNLYWYRQAAGRGLQLLFYSVGIGQISSEVPQNLSASRPQDRQFILSSKKLLLSDSGFYLCAWSADLAGGLFGTEAFFGQGTRLTVV.